This entry lists 26 T cell receptor beta chains sequenced from one sample in a study of cytomegalovirus exposure and HLA in healthy donors. PCR was performed using 60 Vbeta and 13 Jbeta primers. Assay used: immunoSEQ multiplex PCR; TCRdb lists only in-frame clones, some missing. The repertoire has about 120,000 clones, around 75% of them found once; the top ten carry around 1.5%. Material: PBMCs. The receptors derive from a woman aged 18-30 years in good health and CMV-seronegative.

This clone was found a few times. This chain joins TRBV4-2 and TRBJ1-2; D unresolved. V lost 3 bases and J 4 bases, leaving 9 bases between the germline ends. Germline CDR1 LGHNA, CDR2 YNFKEQ. The CDR3 is 13 residues long. The CDR3 DNA reads TGTGCCAGCAGCCACCGAGGAGGCTATGGCTACACCTTC. It is translated as CASSHRGGYGYTF.

Of note for this clone: Other DNA variants within this sample encode the same CDR3. The V call is TRBV4-1, the J call TRBJ2-7; no clear D gene. Per germline, CDR1 MGHRA and CDR2 YSYEKL. Trimming took off 1 base at V and 4 bases at J, with 8 bases between the two ends. CDR3 size: 13 residues. CDR3 nucleotides: TGCGCCAGCAGCCAAGGAGGCGGTTACGAGCAGTACTTC. Its translation: CASSQGGGYEQYF.

The chain joins TRBV28 to TRBJ2-7, with D maybe TRBD1 (6 bases). The V end lost 8 bases, the J end lost 3 bases, and 14 bases lay between the germline ends. In germline, CDR1 is MDHEN, CDR2 SYDVKM. CDR3 size: 13 residues. The CDR3 nucleotides read TGTGCCAGCTCACGACAGGAGAGCTACGAGCAGTACTTC. It codes for CASSRQESYEQYF.

On this clone itself: Distinct nucleotide sequences in the sample also encode this CDR3. This chain joins TRBV15 and TRBJ1-5, with D tentatively TRBD1 (5 bases). Germline loops: CDR1 LNHNV, CDR2 YYDKDF (reference sequence). The CDR3 contains 16 residues. V lost 3 bases and J lost 0, with 12 bases in between. CDR3 DNA sequence: TGTGCCACCAGCAGTAGGAGGGGCGTTAGCAATCAGCCCCAGCATTTT. This translates into CATSSRRGVSNQPQHF.

J is TRBJ1-2 and V is TRBV28, with a possible D match to TRBD1 (6 bases). Trimming removed 1 base from V and 2 bases from J, with 11 bases in between. The CDR3 is 15 residues long. Looked up from germline, CDR1 is MDHEN and CDR2 is SYDVKM. The CDR3: CASSLSPGVNYGYTF. The CDR3 DNA sequence: TGTGCCAGCAGTTTATCTCCAGGGGTAAACTATGGCTACACCTTC.

The CDR3 sequence: CASRGGEANQPQHF. The CDR3 DNA is TGTGCCAGCAGGGGGGGAGAGGCCAATCAGCCCCAGCATTTT. The gene calls are TRBV2 and TRBJ1-5, with D possibly matching TRBD1 (5 bases). Germline-derived CDR1 and CDR2 are SNHLY and FYNNEI. The CDR3 runs 14 residues. V dropped 6 bases and J dropped 3 bases, with 12 bases sitting between them.

This rearrangement joins TRBV4-1 to TRBJ1-5; D is uncertain. This CDR3 spans 13 amino acids. Trimming left V 0 bases short and J 9 bases short, with 9 bases between. From germline, CDR1 is MGHRA and CDR2 YSYEKL. CDR3 in amino acids: CASSQDGRPPQHF. Written as DNA, the CDR3 is TGCGCCAGCAGCCAAGATGGGAGGCCGCCCCAGCATTTT.

The J gene is TRBJ2-1, the V gene TRBV7-9; the D is unclear. Germline V gene data show CDR1 as SEHNR and CDR2 as FQNEAQ (reference sequence). V shed 1 base and J shed 4 bases, with 2 bases lying between them. The CDR3 is made up of 12 amino acids. This CDR3 reads CASSLVYNEQFF. The CDR3 bases are TGTGCCAGCAGCTTAGTATACAATGAGCAGTTCTTC.

In this sample, this clone turned up a few times. V gene TRBV18 combines with J gene TRBJ2-1; D remains unclear. CDR1 is KGHSH, CDR2 LQKENI, per germline. V dropped 0 bases and J dropped 6 bases, with 12 bases sitting between them. This CDR3 is built from 15 residues. The CDR3 region has the DNA TGTGCCAGCTCACCACCGAGAGGCTTAATCAATGAGCAGTTCTTC. This codes for CASSPPRGLINEQFF.

The CDR3 sequence is CASSDRAKGETGELFF. For the CDR3, the DNA is TGTGCCAGCAGTGACCGGGCAAAAGGGGAAACCGGGGAGCTGTTTTTT. This chain connects TRBV6-4 to TRBJ2-2, with D perhaps matching TRBD1 (5 bases). Deletions cut 2 bases from V and 5 bases from J, with 15 bases between. CDR1 and CDR2 from the germline V gene are MRHNA and SNTAGT. This CDR3 region has 16 residues.

The rearrangement joins TRBV7-9 to TRBJ2-5; possible D gene TRBD1, 6 bases. CDR3 length: 15 amino acids. Trimming left V 2 bases short and J 5 bases short, with 15 bases between. Looked up from germline, CDR1 is SEHNR and CDR2 is FQNEAQ (reference sequence). The CDR3 loop is CASSLYTGFGETQYF. The CDR3 DNA reads as TGTGCCAGCAGCTTATATACAGGGTTCGGGGAGACCCAGTACTTC.

CDR3 nucleotides: TGTGCCAGCAGCTTATCTGATGAAAAACTGTTTTTT. Translating gives CASSLSDEKLFF. This chain uses TRBV7-9 with TRBJ1-4; D uncertain. The V end lost 2 bases, the J end lost 6 bases, and 4 bases lay between the germline ends. In germline, CDR1 is SEHNR, CDR2 FQNEAQ (reference sequence). This CDR3 contains 12 residues. Drawing the rest from reference TRBV7-9 and TRBJ1-4, the complete variable domain is DTGVSQNPRHKITKRGQNVTFRCDPISEHNRLYWYRQTLGQGPEFLTYFQNEAQLEKSRLLSDRFSAERPKGSFSTLEIQRTEQGDSAMYLCASSLSDEKLFFGSGTQLSVL.

This chain uses TRBV5-4 with TRBJ1-1; a weak D match, TRBD1 (6 bases). The V end was cut by 0 bases, the J end by 10 bases, with 16 bases between. CDR3 length equals 14 residues. From germline, CDR1 is SGHNT and CDR2 YYREEE (reference sequence). The CDR3 protein is CASSLEAGVQGAFF. The DNA for the CDR3 is TGTGCCAGCAGCTTGGAGGCAGGGGTTCAAGGAGCTTTCTTT.

The chain couples TRBV11-2 to TRBJ1-6; D is unclear. From germline, CDR1 is SGHAT and CDR2 FQNNGV. This CDR3 is built from 16 residues. Between the trimmed V and J ends, which lost 1 base and 1 base, there was a span of 8 bases. CDR3 sequence reads: CASSLGGRSYNSPLHF. The CDR3 nucleotides are TGTGCCAGCAGCTTAGGTGGGAGGTCCTATAATTCACCCCTCCACTTT.

This clone occurred a few times. V usage is TRBV25-1 and J usage is TRBJ1-1, with D unclear. Trimming removed 5 bases from V and 2 bases from J, with 3 bases in between. Germline V gives CDR1 MGHDK, CDR2 SYGVNS. The CDR3 consists of 11 residues. The CDR3 spells CASSINTEAFF. The CDR3 DNA reads TGTGCCAGCAGTATAAACACTGAAGCTTTCTTT.

V gene TRBV10-3 combines with J gene TRBJ2-7; 7 bases are a match to TRBD2. This CDR3 has 15 amino acids. Germline V lookup: CDR1 ENHRY, CDR2 SYGVKD. The J segment lost 1 base and the V segment lost 8 bases, leaving 11 bases of the junction unmatched. CDR3 sequence: CAIGLAGETSYEQYF. The CDR3 DNA follows: TGTGCCATCGGATTAGCGGGCGAGACTTCCTACGAGCAGTACTTC.

The rearrangement uses TRBV4-1 and TRBJ2-1; D remains unclear. Trimming shortened V by 0 bases and J by 9 bases, and 12 bases separated the two germline ends. This CDR3 region has 14 residues. CDR1 and CDR2 (germline): MGHRA, YSYEKL. The CDR3 here is CASSQDYPSGEQFF. The CDR3 DNA reads as TGCGCCAGCAGCCAAGACTATCCGTCCGGTGAGCAGTTCTTC.

The rearrangement joins TRBV5-4 to TRBJ1-2; 9 nucleotides match TRBD1. CDR3 length: 15 amino acids. With V trimmed by 2 bases and J by 2 bases, 4 bases remained unmatched. Germline CDR1 reads SGHNT; CDR2 reads YYREEE (reference sequence). The CDR3 spells CASSFGDRVNYGYTF. The CDR3, as DNA: TGTGCCAGCAGCTTTGGGGACAGGGTCAACTATGGCTACACCTTC.

The DNA of the CDR3 is TGTGCCAGCAGCTTAGTCAGGGGAATAGGTGACGCTTTCTTT. Amino acids: CASSLVRGIGDAFF. J is TRBJ1-1 and V is TRBV7-2, with a possible D match to TRBD1 (6 bases). Germline V gene sequence: CDR1 SGHTA, CDR2 FQGNSA. This CDR3 has 14 residues. Trimming cost V 1 base and J 11 bases, with 17 bases left between them. Full variable domain (outside the CDR3, taken from reference TRBV7-2 and TRBJ1-1): GAGVSQSPSNKVTEKGKDVELRCDPISGHTALYWYRQSLGQGLEFLIYFQGNSAPDKSGLPSDRFSAERTGGSVSTLTIQRTQQEDSAVYLCASSLVRGIGDAFFGQGTRLTVV.

The chain links TRBV6-5 to TRBJ1-3, with D unresolved. Per the germline V gene, CDR1 is MNHEY and CDR2 is SVGAGI. The CDR3 consists of 14 residues. Trimming stripped 6 bases from V and 1 base from J, with 10 bases between. The CDR3 sequence is CASRPRGSGNTIYF. CDR3 coding DNA: TGTGCCAGCAGACCCCGGGGTTCTGGAAACACCATATATTTT.

The gene calls are TRBV7-2 and TRBJ1-2; 8 bases are a match to TRBD1. V lost 0 bases, J lost 1 base, and 1 base stayed unmatched. Germline V gene data show CDR1 as SGHTA and CDR2 as FQGNSA. CDR3 length: 15 residues. This CDR3 is CASSLATGGNYGYTF. CDR3 DNA sequence: TGTGCCAGCAGCTTAGCCACAGGGGGTAACTATGGCTACACCTTC. The full variable domain, in which reference TRBV7-2 and TRBJ1-2 provide the parts outside the CDR3, is GAGVSQSPSNKVTEKGKDVELRCDPISGHTALYWYRQSLGQGLEFLIYFQGNSAPDKSGLPSDRFSAERTGGSVSTLTIQRTQQEDSAVYLCASSLATGGNYGYTFGSGTRLTVV.

This clone was observed a handful of times. The rearrangement links TRBV4-2 to TRBJ2-3; TRBD2 matches at 8 bases. V shed 1 base, J shed 1 base, and the junction held 4 bases outside the gene matches. This CDR3 spans 16 amino acids. Looked up from germline, CDR1 is LGHNA and CDR2 is YNFKEQ. CDR3 region: CASSQGPGGRTDTQYF. CDR3 DNA sequence: TGTGCCAGCAGCCAAGGTCCGGGGGGGCGCACAGATACGCAGTATTTT.

This clone came up a few times. The genes are TRBV5-1 and TRBJ1-5; a possible D gene is TRBD1 (5 bases). The V end was cut by 1 base, the J end by 6 bases, with 8 bases between. The germline CDR1 and CDR2 sequences are SGHRS and YFSETQ. The CDR3 covers 13 residues. CDR3: CASSLSQGQPQHF. CDR3 bases: TGCGCCAGCAGCTTGAGTCAGGGTCAGCCCCAGCATTTT.

The chain employs TRBV4-1 and TRBJ1-1; 8 nucleotides line up with TRBD1. V shed 0 bases, J shed 1 base, and the junction held 13 bases outside the gene matches. The CDR3 contains 19 residues. CDR1 and CDR2 (germline): MGHRA, YSYEKL. CDR3 loop: CASSQDLPRTGSPNTEAFF. The CDR3 DNA reads TGCGCCAGCAGCCAAGATCTACCTAGGACAGGGTCACCGAACACTGAAGCTTTCTTT.

The chain carries TRBV7-9 and TRBJ1-2; D call uncertain. CDR1 is SEHNR and CDR2 is FQNEAQ in the germline V gene (reference sequence). The V end lost 5 bases, the J end lost 7 bases, and 14 bases lay between the germline ends. The CDR3 contains 13 residues. The CDR3 is CASSPIERGGYTF. The CDR3 DNA sequence: TGTGCCAGCAGCCCCATTGAGAGAGGTGGCTACACCTTC. The whole variable domain, filled in from reference TRBV7-9 and TRBJ1-2, reads DTGVSQNPRHKITKRGQNVTFRCDPISEHNRLYWYRQTLGQGPEFLTYFQNEAQLEKSRLLSDRFSAERPKGSFSTLEIQRTEQGDSAMYLCASSPIERGGYTFGSGTRLTVV.

The CDR3 loop reads CASSLSGGDNQPQHF. As DNA, the CDR3 is TGTGCCAGCAGTTTATCGGGGGGTGACAATCAGCCCCAGCATTTT. V and J are TRBV28 and TRBJ1-5, with D perhaps TRBD1 (5 bases). Germline CDR1 reads MDHEN; CDR2 reads SYDVKM. V lost 1 base and J lost 3, with 10 bases in between. The CDR3 contains 15 residues.